The 29 T cell receptor beta chains given below trace back to one sample, sequenced in a study of T cells generated in artificial thymic organoids. Separate semi-nested PCRs amplified TCRalpha and TCRbeta libraries using constant-region reverse primers in TRAC or TRBC. TCRdb re-called the 5' RACE reads with MiXCR, one entry per CDR3 protein. The sample holds about 5,600 distinct CDR3 sequences, roughly 32% seen once. Input material: naive CD8+ T cells from blood. Subset described: CD3+TCRalphabeta+CD8SP T cells; for blood, CD45RO-CCR7+ naive CD8+ T cells. The receptor source for this set is a human donor who gave cord blood stem cells for thymic organoid culture, a cardiac surgery patient who gave postnatal thymus, or a blood donor (not recorded which).

This clonotype is medium-sized (0.01 to 0.1%) within its sample. The V gene is TRBV29-1, the J gene TRBJ2-5, with D possibly TRBD2 on 6 matching bases. V lost 3 bases, J lost 5 bases, and 16 bases lay in between. The CDR3 is 14 amino acids. Germline V gene data show CDR1 as SQVTM and CDR2 as ANQGSEA. The CDR3 region is CSVEGIRERETQYF. The DNA for the CDR3 is TGCAGCGTTGAGGGAATTCGGGAGCGGGAGACCCAGTACTTC.

This clonotype occurred a few times. The chain joins TRBV12-3 or TRBV12-4 to TRBJ2-1, with a tentative D call TRBD2 (5 bases). Trimming pared 3 bases from V and 10 bases from J, leaving 7 bases between. This CDR3 region has 11 residues. CDR3 protein: CASSFRLEQFF. CDR3 coding DNA: TGTGCCAGCAGTTTTAGACTAGAGCAGTTCTTC.

In nucleotides, the CDR3 is TGTGCCAGCAGTTTGGGGGGTCGCACAGATACGCAGTATTTT. Protein sequence: CASSLGGRTDTQYF. The chain recombines TRBV28 with TRBJ2-3; the D gene is possibly TRBD2 (6 bases). Germline CDR1 reads MDHEN; CDR2 reads SYDVKM. The V gene lost 3 bases and the J gene lost 1 base, with 8 bases spanning the gap. The CDR3 covers 14 residues.

This clonotype was picked up one time. This chain connects TRBV6-5 to TRBJ1-2, with TRBD1 identical over 8 bases. This CDR3 comprises 14 residues. V lost 2 bases and J lost 4; bases outside the gene matches: 3. Germline values: CDR1 MNHEY, CDR2 SVGAGI. CDR3 sequence reads: CASSYGQGGYGYTF. In nucleotides, the CDR3 is TGTGCCAGCAGTTACGGACAGGGAGGCTATGGCTACACCTTC.

This CDR3 is CASSRYWSEHPTKETQYF. In nucleotides, the CDR3 is TGTGCCAGCAGCCGATATTGGTCGGAACACCCGACCAAGGAGACCCAGTACTTC. This sequence joins TRBV11-2 and TRBJ2-5; D is unresolved. Germline CDR1 is SGHAT and CDR2 is FQNNGV. This CDR3 is 18 amino acids long. Trimming removed 5 bases from V and 5 bases from J, with 27 bases in between.

Comments on this clonotype: One end of the junction varies from germline; a read error may be responsible. This chain uses TRBV19 with TRBJ2-7; D perhaps matches TRBD1 (6 bases). In germline, CDR1 is LNHDA, CDR2 SQIVND (reference sequence). The CDR3 runs to 15 residues. DNA for the CDR3: TGTGCCAGTAGTACTACAGGGACCCCTATCTACGAGCGGTACTTC. Residues: CASSTTGTPIYERYF.

This clonotype is labeled as medium-sized (0.01 to 0.1%). The chain uses TRBV4-1 and TRBJ2-2; 9 bases fit TRBD1. This CDR3 comprises 15 residues. Germline V gene lookup returns CDR1 MGHRA and CDR2 YSYEKL. The V and J ends lost 4 bases and 6 bases, in that order; junction bases with no gene match: 6. CDR3 nucleotide sequence: TGCGCCAGCAGCCTACGGACAGGGGAGTCCGGGGAGCTGTTTTTT. Amino acid sequence: CASSLRTGESGELFF.

The rearrangement uses TRBV19 and TRBJ1-5, with D uncertain. There are 13 residues in the CDR3. V dropped 6 bases and J dropped 6 bases, with 12 bases sitting between them. Germline-derived CDR1 and CDR2 are LNHDA and SQIVND (reference sequence). The CDR3 sequence is CASSNAWGQPQHF. The CDR3 nucleotides are TGTGCCAGTAGCAATGCTTGGGGTCAGCCCCAGCATTTT.

On this clonotype itself: A single base separates this from a much larger clone, so it may be a read error. This chain connects TRBV27 to TRBJ1-2; 7 bases match TRBD1. This CDR3 region has 14 residues. The V gene's germline CDR1 is MNHEY and CDR2 SMNVEV (reference sequence). DNA of the CDR3: TGTGCCAGCAGTCCGGACAGGTTACACTATGGCTGCACCTTC. Its translation: CASSPDRLHYGCTF.

The rearrangement links TRBV12-3 or TRBV12-4 to TRBJ2-2, with 7 bases aligning to TRBD2. Trimming removed 10 bases from V and 6 bases from J; junction bases left unmatched: 8. The length of the CDR3 is 13 residues. The DNA of the CDR3 is TGTGCCAACAGCTTGGGGGGGGCCGGGGAGCTGTTTTTT. This gives the protein CANSLGGAGELFF.

The rearrangement joins TRBV11-2 to TRBJ2-3; D possibly corresponds to TRBD2 (6 bases). V lost 2 bases and J lost 3, with 6 bases in between. CDR1 is SGHAT and CDR2 is FQNNGV in the germline V gene. The CDR3 covers 13 residues. The CDR3 DNA sequence: TGTGCCAGCAGCTTACTAGCGACAGATACGCAGTATTTT. Amino acid sequence: CASSLLATDTQYF.

In its sample, this clonotype ranks as medium-sized. The gene calls are TRBV5-1 and TRBJ2-1; D gene unclear. The V gene lost 0 bases and the J gene lost 8 bases, with 6 bases spanning the gap. CDR3 length equals 12 residues. The germline V gene has CDR1 SGHRS and CDR2 YFSETQ. The CDR3 coding sequence is TGCGCCAGCAGCTTGGCCGCAGATGAGCAGTTCTTC. Its translation is CASSLAADEQFF.

This clonotype was recorded a few times. This chain connects TRBV9 to TRBJ2-7; D is unresolved. V lost 4 bases to trimming and J lost 3 bases, with 11 bases between them. Germline loops: CDR1 SGDLS, CDR2 YYNGEE. There are 13 residues in the CDR3. CDR3 bases: TGTGCCAGCAGCCCGAGAGGAAGCTACGAGCAGTACTTC. It translates to CASSPRGSYEQYF.

Notes on this clonotype: One junction end does not reproduce the germline sequence, and a read error may be involved. This chain joins TRBV7-9 and TRBJ2-1, with 9 bases matching TRBD2. CDR3 length: 15 amino acids. Germline lookup yields CDR1 SEHNR and CDR2 FQNEAQ (reference sequence). Here the CDR3 DNA reads TGTGCCAGCAGCACCGAGCGGGAGGCCCTCAATGAACAGTTCTTC. Translated: CASSTEREALNEQFF.

By share of the sample, this clonotype is medium-sized. CDR3 coding DNA: TGTGCCAGCAGTTACAATCCCGGGACATCCGGGGAGCTGTTTTTT. This gives the protein CASSYNPGTSGELFF. The chain carries TRBV6-5 and TRBJ2-2; D perhaps matches TRBD1 (6 bases). V was cut by 2 bases and J by 6 bases, with 13 bases left in between. The CDR3 runs 15 residues. Germline V gene sequence: CDR1 MNHEY, CDR2 SVGAGI.

The rearrangement links TRBV10-3 to TRBJ2-7; TRBD1 aligns across 7 bases. The CDR3 totals 16 residues. Germline trimming cut 4 bases from V and 1 base from J; bases unmatched to any gene: 10. From germline, CDR1 is ENHRY and CDR2 SYGVKD. CDR3 sequence reads: CAISGKGQLISYEQYF. The DNA of the CDR3 is TGTGCCATCAGTGGGAAGGGACAGCTAATATCCTACGAGCAGTACTTC.

The chain couples TRBV5-1 to TRBJ2-7; possible D gene TRBD1, 6 bases. The V gene's germline CDR1 is SGHRS and CDR2 YFSETQ. The CDR3 has 14 amino acids. Trimming took 5 bases from V and 2 from J, leaving 14 bases between them. The CDR3, as DNA: TGCGCCAGCAGTTTGCCAGACAGGACCTACGAGCAGTACTTC. Translated, it gives CASSLPDRTYEQYF. The variable domain in full, with the rest retrieved from reference TRBV5-1 and TRBJ2-7, is KAGVTQTPRYLIKTRGQQVTLSCSPISGHRSVSWYQQTPGQGLQFLFEYFSETQRNKGNFPGRFSGRQFSNSRSEMNVSTLELGDSALYLCASSLPDRTYEQYFGPGTRLTVT.

This clonotype is termed medium-sized (0.01 to 0.1%). The chain recombines TRBV19 with TRBJ1-1; no definite D call. The CDR3 consists of 13 residues. Germline CDR1 reads LNHDA; CDR2 reads SQIVND (reference sequence). V lost 7 bases to trimming and J lost 1 base, with 10 bases between them. The CDR3 is CASKRTENTEAFF. DNA of the CDR3: TGTGCCAGTAAGCGGACTGAGAACACTGAAGCTTTCTTT.

This clonotype was found a few times. J is TRBJ2-7 and V is TRBV21-1. TRBV21-1 is assigned pseudogene status. This CDR3 region has 15 residues. CDR3 loop: CATPRKGRGSYEQYF. CDR3 nucleotides: TGTGCCACCCCACGCAAAGGACGTGGTTCCTACGAGCAGTACTTC.

The sample holds a few counts of this clonotype. V usage is TRBV27 and J usage is TRBJ1-2; D remains ambiguous. CDR3 length equals 13 residues. Trimming cost V 3 bases and J 2 bases, with 7 bases left between them. CDR1 is MNHEY and CDR2 is SMNVEV in the germline V gene (reference sequence). CDR3 amino acids: CASSFNLNYGYTF. The CDR3, as DNA: TGTGCCAGCAGTTTCAATTTAAACTATGGCTACACCTTC.

CDR3 region: CASSQGGGAGLSSYNEQFF. The CDR3 DNA follows: TGCGCCAGCAGCCAAGGGGGCGGGGCCGGTCTTTCCTCCTACAATGAGCAGTTCTTC. The chain carries TRBV4-1 and TRBJ2-1, with a weak D call TRBD2 (6 bases). V lost 1 base and J lost 0, with 19 bases in between. The CDR3 loop spans 19 amino acids. The germline CDR1 and CDR2 sequences are MGHRA and YSYEKL.

The gene calls are TRBV5-1 and TRBJ2-1; D not certain. The V end lost 3 bases, the J end lost 0 bases, and 13 bases lay between the germline ends. Germline V lookup: CDR1 SGHRS, CDR2 YFSETQ. This CDR3 region has 16 residues. CDR3 DNA sequence: TGCGCCAGCAGCTCACAACAGAAAAGCTCCTACAATGAGCAGTTCTTC. Protein product: CASSSQQKSSYNEQFF.

By share, this clonotype counts as medium-sized. The chain joins TRBV7-9 to TRBJ2-3, with a possible D match to TRBD2 (6 bases). With 5 bases removed from V and 4 bases from J, the gap between germline ends came to 13 bases. The V gene's germline CDR1 is SEHNR and CDR2 FQNEAQ (reference sequence). The CDR3 is 14 residues long. The CDR3 coding sequence is TGTGCCAGCAGCGAACGGGGGTGGCCAGATACGCAGTATTTT. Its protein product is CASSERGWPDTQYF.

In its sample, this clonotype is medium-sized. The V and J genes are TRBV27 and TRBJ2-7; 8 bases line up with TRBD1. Losses at the gene ends were 6 bases for V and 3 bases for J; bases not matched to a gene: 7. Germline V gene sequence: CDR1 MNHEY, CDR2 SMNVEV (reference sequence). The CDR3 sequence is 14 residues long. CDR3 sequence: CASSAGQGLYEQYF. For the CDR3, the DNA is TGTGCCAGCAGCGCAGGACAGGGTCTCTACGAGCAGTACTTC.

By frequency in the sample, this clonotype is medium-sized. This chain links TRBV27 with TRBJ2-3; D not resolved. V lost 2 bases and J 6 bases, leaving 3 bases between the germline ends. CDR3 size: 11 residues. Per the germline V gene, CDR1 is MNHEY and CDR2 is SMNVEV (reference sequence). CDR3: CASSLGDTQYF. DNA of the CDR3: TGTGCCAGCAGTTTAGGGGATACGCAGTATTTT.

This clonotype is deemed medium-sized (0.01 to 0.1%). CDR3 sequence reads: CASSDGLFAYEQYF. The DNA of the CDR3 is TGCGCCAGCAGCGATGGACTATTCGCCTACGAGCAGTACTTC. The chain couples TRBV5-1 to TRBJ2-7, with D perhaps TRBD2 (6 bases). Germline CDR1 is SGHRS and CDR2 is YFSETQ. There are 14 residues in the CDR3. V lost 4 bases, J lost 2 bases, and 13 bases lay in between.

The chain joins TRBV15 to TRBJ2-2; TRBD2 agrees at 10 bases. The CDR3 is 17 residues long. From germline, CDR1 is LNHNV and CDR2 YYDKDF (reference sequence). V lost 0 bases and J lost 6; bases outside the gene matches: 7. The DNA of the CDR3 is TGTGCCACCAGCAGAGATCTGTCTAGCGGGAGTTCCGGGGAGCTGTTTTTT. Protein: CATSRDLSSGSSGELFF.

The chain uses TRBV6-6 and TRBJ1-1; maybe TRBD1 (5 bases). With 0 bases removed from V and 5 bases from J, the gap between germline ends came to 13 bases. CDR3 length equals 15 residues. Germline V lookup: CDR1 MNHNY, CDR2 SVGAGI (reference sequence). CDR3 region: CASSYSEGTETEAFF. In nucleotides, the CDR3 is TGTGCCAGCAGTTACTCGGAAGGGACGGAAACTGAAGCTTTCTTT.

This clonotype rates as medium-sized. The chain employs TRBV7-8 and TRBJ2-1; TRBD2 aligns across 12 bases. J lost 3 bases, V lost 5 bases, and 2 bases had no gene match. The CDR3 sequence is 15 residues long. CDR1 is SGHVS and CDR2 is FQNEAQ in the germline V gene. The CDR3 sequence is CASSKLAGGYNEQFF. CDR3 DNA: TGTGCCAGCAGCAAACTAGCGGGGGGCTACAATGAGCAGTTCTTC.